The sequence of this TCR beta chain was determined in a study of blood T cell repertoires in COVID-19. Method: immunoSEQ multiplex PCR; TCRdb's copy keeps in-frame clones and lacks some. The repertoire holds tens of thousands of clones, with 86% as singletons. The TCR sequence derives from a woman of 80 years or more in a cohort sampled during active or convalescent COVID-19. Sample: peripheral blood.

The CDR3 DNA reads as TGTGCCAGTAGCCGGACTAGGTTATACGAGCAGTACTTC. Translating gives CASSRTRLYEQYF. The chain employs TRBV19 and TRBJ2-7; 7 bases are shared with TRBD2. The CDR3 spans 13 residues. Trimming took 6 bases from V and 4 from J; bases not matched to a gene: 6. CDR1 and CDR2 from the germline V gene are LNHDA and SQIVND (reference sequence).